These T cell receptor beta chains were read from a single sample in a study of shared clonotypes between healthy human individuals. Libraries were prepared by immunoSEQ multiplex PCR; TCRdb keeps only in-frame clonotypes and omits some of them. In the table there are about 2 million clones, about 95% of which are singletons. The sequenced sample was naive CD8+ T cells sorted from blood. These receptors were obtained from a young man in good health. CDR3s include the opening cysteine and the closing phenylalanine or tryptophan.

V gene: TRBV5-8
CDR3 protein: CASSLGPEGVGGYTF

V gene: TRBV7-9
CDR3 protein: CASSLASPSGGPTDTQYF

V gene: TRBV18
CDR3 protein: CASSLDTGPEETQYF

V gene: TRBV19
CDR3 protein: CASSIGDEGDGYTF

V gene: TRBV19
CDR3 protein: CASSVAVTNYEQYF

V gene: TRBV4-3
CDR3 protein: CASSQDPDPADIQYF

V gene: TRBV5-1
CDR3 protein: CASSSESHGNEQFF

V gene: TRBV30
CDR3 protein: CAWSETGWDGAFF

V gene: TRBV19
CDR3 protein: CASSTGSLYEQYF

V gene: TRBV28
CDR3 protein: CASSLGGSPYYEQYF

V gene: TRBV2
CDR3 protein: CASSLMGEGNSPLHF

V gene: TRBV28
CDR3 protein: CASSSHWADTQYF

V gene: TRBV6-5
CDR3 protein: CASSYTPTLETQYF

V gene: TRBV4-3
CDR3 protein: CASSQDGRAPINYGYTF

V gene: TRBV5-4
CDR3 protein: CASSLPGTGYGYTF

V gene: TRBV19
CDR3 protein: CASSTVVAGEDTQYF

V gene: TRBV27
CDR3 protein: CASSPPGGGYTF

V gene: TRBV15
CDR3 protein: CATSRLAGESGSYNEQFF

V gene: TRBV11-2
CDR3 protein: CASSPTRGITDTQYF

V gene: TRBV6-5
CDR3 protein: CASSYGEGSGELFF

V gene: TRBV6-5
CDR3 protein: CASSYFGEQFF